This is a list of T cell receptor beta chains from one sample in a study of T cells after yellow fever vaccination. From the 5' RACE reads, TCRdb called clonotypes with MiXCR, one entry per CDR3 protein. The table includes 300,000 or so distinct CDR3 sequences, around 7% detected once. Material: PBMCs, obtained roughly 45 days after the first yellow fever vaccination. Receptors were obtained from a man aged 18 to 35 who received the YFV17D yellow fever vaccine. The CDR3 runs from the conserved cysteine through the conserved F or W. Fields, in order: J gene, clone size, D gene, V gene, CDR3 DNA, CDR3 protein. A D gene is named only where the DNA matches it firmly. The listing skips clone size in some rows; elsewhere it reads once, few, many or a size class.

>TRBJ2-3|NA|NA|TRBV4-3
TGCGCCAGCAGCCAAGATATTTCGCGATCTAGCACAGATACGCAGTATTTT
CASSQDISRSSTDTQYF
>TRBJ2-7|few|NA|TRBV4-3
TGCGCCAGCAGCCAAGATCATTCCCCGATTCTCTACGAGCAGTACTTC
CASSQDHSPILYEQYF
>TRBJ2-1|few|NA|TRBV11-1
TGTGCCAGCAGCTTAGTAGGAGGGGCCGGAGTGAAAGACAATGAGCAGTTCTTC
CASSLVGGAGVKDNEQFF
>TRBJ1-3|NA|NA|TRBV10-3
TGTGCCATCAGTGACCAAGGGGGGAACACCATATATTTT
CAISDQGGNTIYF
>TRBJ1-1|NA|TRBD1|TRBV5-6
TGTGCCAGCAGCCCCAGGGGGGGGCTTGGGTTCGCTGAAGCTTTCTTT
CASSPRGGLGFAEAFF
>TRBJ2-1|many|TRBD2|TRBV6-1
TGTGCCAGCAGCCATATAGCGGGGTCCTACAATGAGCAGTTCTTC
CASSHIAGSYNEQFF
>TRBJ1-5|NA|TRBD1|TRBV6-1
TGTGCCAGCAGTGGCCAGGGACAGTTTAGCAATCAGCCCCAGCATTTT
CASSGQGQFSNQPQHF
>TRBJ1-1|many|TRBD1|TRBV7-8
TGTGCCAGCAGCTTTACAGGGGTAAGGGCTGAAGCTTTCTTT
CASSFTGVRAEAFF
>TRBJ1-1|many|NA|TRBV5-5
TGTGCCAGCAGCTTGACTGGCACTGAAGCTTTCTTT
CASSLTGTEAFF
>TRBJ2-1|NA|NA|TRBV5-4
TGTGCCAGCACAGGGGGGAGGGCCTACAATGAGCAGTTCTTC
CASTGGRAYNEQFF
>TRBJ2-5|few|NA|TRBV5-1
TGCGCCAGCAGCTTGCTTAGCTCCCAAGAGACCCAGTACTTC
CASSLLSSQETQYF
>TRBJ2-5|few|TRBD2|TRBV5-1
TGCGCCAGCAGCGTAGCGGGGCAACAAGAGACCCAGTACTTC
CASSVAGQQETQYF
>TRBJ1-2|NA|NA|TRBV6-1
TGTGCCAGCAGTCCACGGGAAGGGGCGAGCTATGGCTACACCTTC
CASSPREGASYGYTF
>TRBJ2-3|many|TRBD2|TRBV4-1
TGCGCCAGCAGACAGCGGGGCCGAAGCACAGATACGCAGTATTTT
CASRQRGRSTDTQYF
>TRBJ2-7|many|NA|TRBV12-3/TRBV12-4
TGTGCCAGCAGTTCCCAGGGGATGGGCTACGAGCAGTACTTC
CASSSQGMGYEQYF
>TRBJ2-1|few|NA|TRBV9
TGTGCCAGCAGCGTTGCGGCGGGGTCTTACAATGAGCAGTTCTTC
CASSVAAGSYNEQFF
>TRBJ2-5|many|TRBD2|TRBV5-6
TGTGCCAGCAGCCCGACCGGGACTAGCCAAGAGACCCAGTACTTC
CASSPTGTSQETQYF
>TRBJ1-1|NA|TRBD1|TRBV20-1
TGCAGTGCTGCCAGGGGGGTGGATACTGAAGCTTTCTTT
CSAARGVDTEAFF
>TRBJ2-2|few|TRBD2|TRBV24-1
TGTGCCACCAGTGATCACCCGACTAGCGGGGGGGCGAGGAACACCGGGGAGCTGTTTTTT
CATSDHPTSGGARNTGELFF
>TRBJ2-3|many|NA|TRBV6-2/TRBV6-3
TGTGCCAGCAGTTTGACTAGCACAGATACGCAGTATTTT
CASSLTSTDTQYF
>TRBJ2-3|NA|TRBD2|TRBV3-1
TGTGCCAGCAGCAAACGGACTAGTCTCTACACAGATACGCAGTATTTT
CASSKRTSLYTDTQYF
>TRBJ2-7|NA|NA|TRBV9
TGTGCCAGCAGCATCGACAACTACGAGCAGTACTTC
CASSIDNYEQYF